This entry is about one T cell receptor beta chain. Antigen specificity is unknown. TCRdb's table, derived via immunoSEQ multiplex PCR, lists solely in-frame clones and lacks some. The table lists approximately 120,000 clones, roughly 92% of them singletons. The data were obtained in a study of OX40 agonist ivuxolimab in advanced cancers. Across the whole study: Hepatocellular carcinoma, melanoma, renal cell or head and neck cancer affected the dose-escalation patients. Whole-study findings and limits: Clonal expansion was among the lowest in partial responders at 0.1-3.0 mg/kg, especially CD8+. There were, on average, more expanded clones in CD8+ T cells than in CD4+.

With autoimmune disease history or systemic immunosuppression, patients were excluded. V lost 2 bases and J lost 3, with 23 bases in between. Germline V lookup: CDR1 SGHTA, CDR2 FQGNSA. The CDR3 has 19 residues. The sample in question was CD4+ or CD8+ T cells sorted from blood, obtained in a trial of the OX40 agonist ivuxolimab. The J gene is TRBJ1-3, the V gene TRBV7-2; tentatively, D is TRBD1 (5 bases). This clonotype was obtained from an adult with an advanced solid tumor such as melanoma, head and neck, liver or kidney cancer. In nucleotides, the CDR3 is TGTGCCAGCAGCTTACGGGGGGGAGGTGGGGGGGATAGTGGAAACACCATATATTTT. Its translation is CASSLRGGGGGDSGNTIYF.